These 19 T cell receptor beta chains were sequenced from one sample in a study of identical twins. One entry per CDR3 protein, called by TCRdb with MiXCR from the 5' RACE reads. In the table there are 400,000 to 550,000 distinct CDR3 sequences, about 13% of which are singletons. These data are also associated with another study on yellow fever vaccine responses in identical twins.

The sequencing input was CD4+ T cells sorted from blood. These TCRs come from a woman younger than 30 in good health.

The chain employs TRBV7-9 and TRBJ2-1; 8 bases are shared with TRBD2. Germline values: CDR1 SEHNR, CDR2 FQNEAQ (reference sequence). The CDR3 has 13 residues. The V and J ends lost 5 bases and 9 bases, in that order; junction bases with no gene match: 6. CDR3 sequence (DNA): TGTGCCAGCAGCCTCGGGGGGGCTACTGAGCAGTTCTTC. Protein sequence: CASSLGGATEQFF.

This clonotype was observed a handful of times. The rearrangement links TRBV6-5 to TRBJ2-3; D might be TRBD1 (6 bases). Between the trimmed V and J ends, which lost 0 bases and 3 bases, there was a span of 7 bases. Per the germline V gene, CDR1 is MNHEY and CDR2 is SVGAGI. This CDR3 spans 14 amino acids. CDR3: CASSYSRGTDTQYF. In DNA form, the CDR3 reads TGTGCCAGCAGTTACTCGAGGGGGACAGATACGCAGTATTTT.

The chain links TRBV29-1 to TRBJ2-3; TRBD2 matches at 13 bases. J gave up 4 bases and V 4 bases, and 8 bases lay outside the gene matches. Germline CDR1 SQVTM, CDR2 ANQGSEA. The CDR3 spans 16 residues. The chain's CDR3 is CSVGGGTSGDPDTQYF. Written as DNA, the CDR3 is TGCAGCGTTGGGGGGGGGACTAGCGGGGACCCAGATACGCAGTATTTT.

J is TRBJ2-7 and V is TRBV20-1; D gene uncertain. The V gene lost 0 bases and the J gene lost 6 bases, with 15 bases spanning the gap. Germline lookup yields CDR1 DFQATT and CDR2 SNEGSKA (reference sequence). The CDR3 length is 14 residues. The CDR3 loop reads CSAREAHPTGEQYF. In nucleotides, the CDR3 is TGCAGTGCTAGAGAGGCCCACCCTACTGGCGAGCAGTACTTC.

This clonotype came up a few times. The chain combines TRBV5-1 with TRBJ2-7; D is possibly TRBD1 (5 bases). Trimming pared 2 bases from V and 2 bases from J, leaving 11 bases between. This CDR3 region has 14 residues. Germline assignment: CDR1 SGHRS and CDR2 YFSETQ. CDR3 amino acids: CASSLKDTAYEQYF. The CDR3 DNA is TGCGCCAGCAGCTTAAAGGACACCGCCTACGAGCAGTACTTC.

This rearrangement joins TRBV6-6 to TRBJ2-2; D unresolved. The CDR3 length is 13 residues. Trimming stripped 5 bases from V and 5 bases from J, with 9 bases between. Germline assignment: CDR1 MNHNY and CDR2 SVGAGI (reference sequence). The CDR3 DNA reads as TGTGCCAGCAGTACCCCCGCGACCGGGGAGCTGTTTTTT. Protein product: CASSTPATGELFF.

The rearrangement uses TRBV29-1 and TRBJ2-1; the D gene could be TRBD1 or TRBD2 (5 bases each). The CDR3 totals 14 residues. Germline loops: CDR1 SQVTM, CDR2 ANQGSEA. V was pared by 3 bases and J by 6 bases, with 15 bases between. The CDR3 nucleotides read TGCAGCGTTGACGGCGGGCCAAGGGGCAATGAGCAGTTCTTC. It encodes CSVDGGPRGNEQFF.

This clonotype was observed a handful of times. The chain uses TRBV6-6 and TRBJ1-6; possibly TRBD1 for D (5 bases). Germline V gene sequence: CDR1 MNHNY, CDR2 SVGAGI (reference sequence). The V and J ends lost 0 bases and 15 bases respectively, with 9 bases between them. The CDR3 loop spans 12 amino acids. The CDR3 reads CASSYSKRGLHF. The CDR3 nucleotides are TGTGCCAGCAGTTACTCGAAAAGGGGCCTCCACTTT.

This clonotype has only a few counts. This rearrangement joins TRBV12-5 to TRBJ1-1; D might be TRBD1 (6 bases). The germline gives CDR1 LGHNT, CDR2 FRNRAP. The CDR3 extends over 14 amino acids. Trimming stripped 3 bases from V and 6 bases from J, with 14 bases between. The DNA for the CDR3 is TGTGCTAGTGGTTTAGGAGGGGGGGCCCCTGAAGCTTTCTTT. Protein sequence: CASGLGGGAPEAFF.

J is TRBJ2-3 and V is TRBV5-6, with D uncertain. CDR1 is SGHDT and CDR2 is YYEEEE in the germline V gene. V gave up 2 bases and J gave up 0 bases, with 10 bases separating them. The CDR3 is 15 amino acids. This CDR3 reads CASSFTASSTDTQYF. Written as DNA, the CDR3 is TGTGCCAGCAGCTTTACAGCCTCTAGCACAGATACGCAGTATTTT.

The chain employs TRBV28 and TRBJ2-2; the D gene is possibly TRBD2 (7 bases). The CDR3 has 17 amino acids. CDR1 MDHEN and CDR2 SYDVKM come from the germline V gene. The germline V and J ends were trimmed by 5 bases and 0 bases, with 16 bases remaining between them. Here the CDR3 DNA reads TGTGCCAGCAGTATACAACAGGGAGGGGCGAACACCGGGGAGCTGTTTTTT. This translates into CASSIQQGGANTGELFF.

This clonotype turned up a few times. The gene calls are TRBV5-6 and TRBJ2-5; D unclear. V shed 4 bases and J shed 1 base, with 11 bases lying between them. This CDR3 has 14 amino acids. Germline V CDR1 and CDR2: SGHDT, YYEEEE. The CDR3 loop reads CASSDGVFQETQYF. CDR3 DNA: TGTGCCAGCAGCGACGGAGTCTTCCAAGAGACCCAGTACTTC.

This clonotype was counted many times. This chain joins TRBV7-9 and TRBJ2-7; D gene uncertain. The germline CDR1 and CDR2 sequences are SEHNR and FQNEAQ (reference sequence). This CDR3 is built from 12 residues. Trimming took 4 bases from V and 3 from J, leaving 7 bases between them. CDR3 protein: CASSYLSYEQYF. The CDR3 nucleotides are TGTGCCAGCAGCTACCTAAGCTACGAGCAGTACTTC.

This chain joins TRBV3-1 and TRBJ2-5; D might be TRBD1 or TRBD2, each matching 5 bases. Looked up from germline, CDR1 is LGHDT and CDR2 is YNNKEL (reference sequence). CDR3 length: 13 residues. Trimming took off 6 bases at V and 8 bases at J, with 16 bases between the two ends. The DNA for the CDR3 is TGTGCCAGCAGTACTACAACCGGGACCACCCAGTACTTC. Amino acid sequence: CASSTTTGTTQYF.

In its sample, this clonotype was seen many times. The chain has TRBV5-1 and TRBJ2-7; D is uncertain. The CDR3 spans 13 residues. Looked up from germline, CDR1 is SGHRS and CDR2 is YFSETQ. Between the trimmed V and J ends, which lost 4 bases and 5 bases, there was a span of 13 bases. The CDR3 DNA is TGCGCCAGCAGCCTCATCGTGGGGAACGAGCAGTACTTC. Translating gives CASSLIVGNEQYF.

In this sample, this clonotype turned up a few times. The V gene is TRBV19, the J gene TRBJ1-4, with D perhaps matching TRBD1 (6 bases). Per the germline V gene, CDR1 is LNHDA and CDR2 is SQIVND (reference sequence). Trimming left V 5 bases short and J 8 bases short, with 18 bases between. The CDR3 sequence is 15 residues long. Here the CDR3 DNA reads TGTGCCAGTAGTCTCGAACAGGGCTTAAAGGAAAAACTGTTTTTT. It encodes CASSLEQGLKEKLFF.

This clonotype was observed at least ten times. This chain joins TRBV29-1 and TRBJ2-3, with a tentative D call TRBD1 (6 bases). The CDR3 consists of 13 residues. Per the germline V gene, CDR1 is SQVTM and CDR2 is ANQGSEA. Trimming left V 7 bases short and J 4 bases short, with 15 bases between. The CDR3, as DNA: TGCAGCGCCGCGACAGGAGTCCCAGATACGCAGTATTTT. It translates to CSAATGVPDTQYF.

This clonotype was observed a few times. The chain uses TRBV5-1 and TRBJ2-7; TRBD2 matches at 8 bases. The CDR3 runs to 13 residues. The V segment lost 4 bases and the J segment 6 bases; nucleotides outside the gene matches: 6. The germline V gene has CDR1 SGHRS and CDR2 YFSETQ. CDR3 sequence reads: CASSLGLASEQYF. In nucleotides, the CDR3 is TGCGCCAGCAGCCTCGGACTAGCCTCCGAGCAGTACTTC.

This clonotype was counted between two and nine times. V usage is TRBV28 and J usage is TRBJ2-7; D is perhaps TRBD1 (7 bases). Per the germline V gene, CDR1 is MDHEN and CDR2 is SYDVKM. The CDR3 has 15 residues. Trimming cost V 7 bases and J 0 bases, with 16 bases left between them. Written as DNA, the CDR3 is TGTGCCAGCATCACCCCGGGGGACAGCTCCTACGAGCAGTACTTC. It is translated as CASITPGDSSYEQYF. The variable domain in full, completed from reference TRBV28 and TRBJ2-7, reads DVKVTQSSRYLVKRTGEKVFLECVQDMDHENMFWYRQDPGLGLRLIYFSYDVKMKEKGDIPEGYSVSREKKERFSLILESASTNQTSMYLCASITPGDSSYEQYFGPGTRLTVT.